This T cell receptor (beta chain) stems from a study of identifying expanded T cells in peripheral blood. Study results and caveats: Variance in clone template counts between approximately 2-week samples significantly increased with total template count across all healthy donors. Over two and four weeks, about 17 and 20 clones changed, versus 1.2 between replicates.

This clone appeared a single time. No antigen is known for it. Collection occurred without any documented infections or immune events in donors. The assay was immunoSEQ multiplex PCR, and TCRdb's table has in-frame clones only and misses some. The sample comprises 85,000 to 120,000 clones, about 91% of which are singletons, and approximately 14% rests with the top ten. The TCR was taken from a person between 18 and 75 years old in good health. The sample consisted of blood.

CDR3 loop: CASSVGDRAGDTQYF. Here the CDR3 DNA reads TGTGCCAGCAGCGTAGGGGACAGGGCTGGAGATACGCAGTATTTT. The chain recombines TRBV5-4 with TRBJ2-3; 9 positions match TRBD1. V was pared by 4 bases and J by 5 bases, with 8 bases of the junction left unmatched. Germline lookup yields CDR1 SGHNT and CDR2 YYREEE (reference sequence). The CDR3 spans 15 residues.